These 11 T cell receptor beta chains were sequenced from one sample in a study of T cells in Graves' hyperthyroidism and ophthalmopathy. Amplification targeted TCR beta CDR3 regions from RNA transcripts. In the first-round RT-PCR of the TCR CDR3, the HTBI primer set was used. MiXCR, run by TCRdb on the multiplex PCR reads, gives a single entry per CDR3 protein. Among roughly 100,000 distinct CDR3 sequences listed, approximately 48% were seen once. The material sequenced was blood. The receptors originated from a man aged 40-49 years with Graves' hyperthyroidism.

This chain joins TRBV12-3 or TRBV12-4 and TRBJ1-2; 7 bases are shared with TRBD1. V lost 7 bases, J lost 8 bases, and 10 bases stayed unmatched. The CDR3 is 13 residues long. CDR3 sequence reads: CASIPGRGGGYTF. CDR3 DNA sequence: TGTGCCAGCATCCCCGGCAGGGGGGGAGGCTACACCTTC.

A single count supports this clonotype. This may be a read error: a much more frequent sequence differs by one nucleotide. The V and J genes are TRBV7-9 and TRBJ2-1; 8 positions agree with TRBD2. CDR3 length equals 16 residues. The germline gives CDR1 SEHNR, CDR2 FQNEAQ (reference sequence). Written as DNA, the CDR3 is TGCGCCAGCAGCCAATGGACTAGCCCACGGGTCAATGAGCAGTTCTTC. It translates to CASSQWTSPRVNEQFF.

A remark on this clonotype: A much larger clone sits a single nucleotide away, making a read error possible. The CDR3 here is CASSSGGHVQYF. In DNA, the CDR3 is TGTGCCAGCAGTTCGGGGGGCCACGTGCAGTACTTC. The chain couples TRBV28 to TRBJ2-7, with D possibly TRBD2 on 7 matching bases. V lost 4 bases, J lost 9 bases, and 13 bases lay in between. This CDR3 is 12 amino acids long. The V gene's germline CDR1 is MDHEN and CDR2 SYDVKM.

This clonotype was picked up many times. The CDR3 DNA sequence: TGTGCCAGTAGGACAGGGGCGGGGAGCCCCGGGGAGCTGTTTTTT. Amino acids: CASRTGAGSPGELFF. This chain links TRBV19 with TRBJ2-2, with TRBD1 identical over 8 bases. CDR3 length: 15 amino acids. V shed 6 bases, J shed 6 bases, and the junction held 9 bases outside the gene matches. Germline V CDR1 and CDR2: LNHDA, SQIVND (reference sequence).

This clonotype was recorded many times. The chain is built from TRBV7-8 and TRBJ1-6, with 7 bases matching TRBD1. The J segment lost 0 bases and the V segment lost 5 bases, leaving 10 bases of the junction unmatched. Germline V gene data show CDR1 as SGHVS and CDR2 as FQNEAQ. The CDR3 has 18 amino acids. The CDR3 loop is CASSPGGTASSYNSPLHF. The DNA of the CDR3 is TGTGCCAGCAGCCCGGGAGGGACAGCTAGCTCCTATAATTCACCCCTCCACTTT.

The rearrangement links TRBV30 to TRBJ1-1, with unresolved D. The ends were cut back, 5 bases at V and 3 bases at J, with 7 bases in the middle. Per the germline V gene, CDR1 is GTSNPN and CDR2 is SVGIG (reference sequence). The CDR3 is 11 residues long. The CDR3 reads CAWGRDTEAFF. The CDR3 DNA follows: TGTGCCTGGGGGCGCGACACTGAAGCTTTCTTT.

This chain links TRBV2 with TRBJ2-7; 8 nucleotides agree with TRBD2. Germline CDR1 is SNHLY and CDR2 is FYNNEI. V was pared by 2 bases and J by 2 bases, with 5 bases of the junction left unmatched. The CDR3 loop spans 15 amino acids. The CDR3 nucleotides are TGTGCCAGCAGTGAAAGGTTCGGGAGGGCCTACGAGCAGTACTTC. Protein: CASSERFGRAYEQYF.

This clonotype has a count of ten or more. The V gene is TRBV15, the J gene TRBJ2-1, with 7 nucleotides matching TRBD1. The CDR3 runs to 15 residues. CDR1 is LNHNV and CDR2 is YYDKDF in the germline V gene (reference sequence). V shed 1 base and J 5 bases; nucleotides not matched to a gene: 5. The CDR3: CATSRGDSPNNEQFF. The CDR3 nucleotides are TGTGCCACCAGCAGAGGGGACAGTCCGAACAATGAGCAGTTCTTC. The full variable domain, in which reference TRBV15 and TRBJ2-1 provide the parts outside the CDR3, is DAMVIQNPRYQVTQFGKPVTLSCSQTLNHNVMYWYQQKSSQAPKLLFHYYDKDFNNEADTPDNFQSRRPNTSFCFLDIRSPGLGDTAMYLCATSRGDSPNNEQFFGPGTRLTVL.

This clonotype was detected ten times or more. The V gene is TRBV5-1, the J gene TRBJ2-5, with D uncertain. This CDR3 has 13 amino acids. The germline V and J ends were trimmed by 3 bases and 5 bases, with 11 bases remaining between them. CDR1 and CDR2 from the germline V gene are SGHRS and YFSETQ. The CDR3 loop is CASSSHSLETQYF. CDR3 nucleotide sequence: TGCGCCAGCAGCTCCCACTCTCTGGAGACCCAGTACTTC.

This clonotype was seen a few times. A much larger clone differs by one base, so this may be a read error. The chain links TRBV6-6 to TRBJ2-7; the D gene is possibly TRBD2 (6 bases). The CDR3 is made up of 15 amino acids. Looked up from germline, CDR1 is MNHNY and CDR2 is SVGAGI (reference sequence). CDR3: CTSSYEGGSSYEQYF. In nucleotides, the CDR3 is TGTACCAGCAGTTACGAAGGAGGGAGCTCCTACGAGCAGTACTTC.

The chain has TRBV24-1 and TRBJ2-1; maybe TRBD1 (6 bases). Deletions cut 5 bases from V and 2 bases from J, with 15 bases between. Germline CDR1 and CDR2: KGHDR and SFDVKD. The CDR3 is 16 residues long. CDR3 bases: TGTGCCACCAGTGGCCTCGACTGGGGGCCCTACAATGAGCAGTTCTTC. As protein: CATSGLDWGPYNEQFF.